This paragraph reports one T cell receptor beta chain. These data originate in a study of blood T cells in healthy people across ages. Per the germline V gene, CDR1 is DFQATT and CDR2 is SNEGSKA (reference sequence). This CDR3 has 11 amino acids. Trimming cost V 7 bases and J 2 bases, with 8 bases left between them. For the second PCR, which ran for about 6 to 12 cycles, a sample-barcoded 5' primer and a J-beta primer mix were used. TCRdb re-derived calls from the 5' RACE reads in MiXCR, one entry per CDR3 protein. The sample has roughly 800,000 distinct CDR3 sequences; nearly 60% are singletons. This TCR was sampled from a young man in good health. V is TRBV20-1 and J is TRBJ2-5; no definite D call. Material for sequencing was blood. The CDR3 sequence is CSVVSQETQYF. CDR3 DNA sequence: TGCAGTGTAGTTAGTCAAGAGACCCAGTACTTC.